One and the same sample provided the 4 T cell receptor beta chains below, sequenced in a study of blood T cell repertoires in COVID-19. The repertoire was sequenced with immunoSEQ multiplex PCR; TCRdb's copy has only in-frame clones and lacks some. The sample consists of some 210,000 clones, over 75% of them appearing once. Sequences were obtained from PBMCs or T cells enriched from blood (not recorded which). The origin of the receptors is a man aged 25-45 years with acute COVID-19.

This clone was detected once. This chain joins TRBV19 and TRBJ1-1, with 8 bases fitting TRBD1. The germline V gene encodes CDR1 LNHDA and CDR2 SQIVND (reference sequence). This CDR3 comprises 13 residues. Trimming took 1 base from V and 7 from J; bases not matched to a gene: 2. CDR3 sequence reads: CASSIGQGSEAFF. The CDR3 region has the DNA TGTGCCAGTAGTATAGGACAGGGGAGTGAAGCTTTCTTT. Filled out from reference TRBV19 and TRBJ1-1, the complete variable domain reads DGGITQSPKYLFRKEGQNVTLSCEQNLNHDAMYWYRQDPGQGLRLIYYSQIVNDFQKGDIAEGYSVSREKKESFPLTVTSAQKNPTAFYLCASSIGQGSEAFFGQGTRLTVV.

The rearrangement uses TRBV6-5 and TRBJ1-1; weak D call: TRBD1 (6 bases). The CDR3 consists of 14 residues. V was trimmed by 5 bases and J by 4 bases, leaving 14 bases between them. Germline V gives CDR1 MNHEY, CDR2 SVGAGI. The CDR3 protein is CASSTTGRGTEAFF. CDR3 in DNA: TGTGCCAGCAGTACAACAGGGAGGGGCACTGAAGCTTTCTTT.

This clone was found once. The gene calls are TRBV4-2 and TRBJ2-1; perhaps TRBD2 as D (5 bases). This CDR3 has 14 amino acids. Germline-derived CDR1 and CDR2 are LGHNA and YNFKEQ. Trimming shortened V by 0 bases and J by 6 bases, and 9 bases separated the two germline ends. CDR3 sequence: CASSQDRGSNEQFF. CDR3 nucleotide sequence: TGTGCCAGCAGCCAAGATCGAGGGAGCAATGAGCAGTTCTTC.

The chain couples TRBV4-1 to TRBJ2-5, with a tentative D call TRBD2 (5 bases). CDR3 length equals 16 residues. Trimming took 3 bases from V and 3 from J, leaving 17 bases between them. The germline V gene has CDR1 MGHRA and CDR2 YSYEKL. Here the CDR3 reads CASSHVAAAYEETQYF. The CDR3 DNA reads TGCGCCAGCAGCCACGTCGCAGCGGCGTACGAAGAGACCCAGTACTTC.